This T cell receptor (beta chain) was sequenced for a study of radiation and T cells in renal cell carcinoma (dated by TCRdb to about 2020). In terms of the full investigation: In total, 50 or so samples, comprising around 26 tumors and approximately 27 peripheral blood samples, were subjected to TCR beta sequencing. The final blood draw was performed at 4 weeks after radiation, at the same time as nephrectomy. Across all 53 samples, 4 million or so unique CDR3 nucleotide sequences encoding 2,658,974 unique CDR3 amino acid sequences were identified. Overall study outcomes, separate from this receptor: In blood, the top tumor clonotypes increased between baseline and 2 weeks post-radiation and then shrank by 4 weeks, which suggests that tumor-resident clones expanded only transiently. With a single-armed trial design, the study had no way to address how radiation dose or scheduling affects the TCR repertoire. Blood repertoire dynamics were not followed beyond 4 weeks after treatment. No pretreatment tumor biopsies were available, so the baseline intratumoral presence of clonotypes could not be determined.

Following the manufacturer's recommendations, the immunoSEQ kit was used to generate TCR beta libraries from genomic DNA. For library preparation, a first multiplex PCR was performed with proprietary primers, followed by a second PCR in which unique barcodes were added, and bead cleanups were performed after each round. Each sample batch included a kit-provided positive control reaction and a negative control reaction. The final libraries were assessed on an Agilent 4200 TapeStation D1000 ScreenTape, pooled by volume, and quantified by qPCR. Sequencing was performed on an Illumina NextSeq500 using a MidOutput 150-cycle cartridge, with 156 Read1 cycles, 15 Index1 cycles, and the kit custom primers. The pooled library was loaded at about 0.96 pM, and about 20% PhiX control was spiked in. The authors processed their data as follows. Vendor-processed data were analyzed in R, and a clonotype was defined as all T cells sharing the same CDR3 nucleotide sequence. In the clone abundance analyses, frequencies in each sample were normalized to that sample's 10,000 most abundant clones. Public T cell clones, which averaged fewer than five per sample, were excluded before analysis. Tumor-enriched and baseline blood-enriched clonotypes were defined by at least a 32-fold difference in abundance between compartments. Clonotypes expanded or contracted between blood time points were identified with a beta-binomial differential abundance model. Tumor-blood repertoire similarity was measured with the Baroni-Urbani and Buser coefficient, and groups were compared using two-tailed Wilcoxon tests in R. TCRdb re-hosts the immuneACCESS table, in-frame sequences only. Its copies lack some clones; in the studies checked, an unresolved V gene accounts for under half of them, and the cause for the rest is not known. That table is the source of V, J and clone size, and D and trimming were worked out from the DNA. Counted in this sample were about 170,000 clones; about 85% of them appeared once. The ten largest make up about 11% of the sample.

Trimming costs V 2 bases and J 1 base, and their ends lie 9 bases apart. CDR1 SGHNT and CDR2 YYREEE are derived from the germline V gene (reference sequence). Counted from cysteine to phenylalanine, this CDR3 has 14 amino acids. Of all the DNA, just the CDR3 is kept, 42 bases in frame from base 1. Reading the label with the study, this specimen's time point is: blood 4 weeks post-SBRT, at nephrectomy. Read against the paper, the sample's treatment or condition label means: 15 Gy SBRT to primary tumor, nephrectomy 4 weeks later. The samples were drawn from a clinical trial, where primary renal cell carcinomas were treated with 15 Gy of stereotactic body radiation therapy and then removed by nephrectomy 4 weeks afterward. To follow tumor-enriched clonotypes, serial peripheral blood was collected from radiation-treated patients at baseline and at 2 weeks and 4 weeks after SBRT. Renal cell carcinoma with clear cell pathology was present in all patients. Genomic DNA for TCR sequencing was prepared using the QIAamp DNA Blood Mini Kit (Qiagen). The analyses included only samples that passed all quality control checks.

With respect to this clone: Its antigen is currently not known. The record has no base qualities; no much larger clone is one base away.

Source: blood, taken from a patient whose treatment included radiotherapy and nephrectomy. This clonotype was sampled from a woman aged 50 to 60 with renal cell carcinoma. The rearranged segments are TRBV5-4 and TRBJ1-1, with the D gene not clear enough to name. The CDR3 protein sequence reads: CASSLRGGNTEAFF. In nucleotide form, the sequence is TGTGCCAGCAGCTTACGGGGTGGGAACACTGAAGCTTTCTTT.